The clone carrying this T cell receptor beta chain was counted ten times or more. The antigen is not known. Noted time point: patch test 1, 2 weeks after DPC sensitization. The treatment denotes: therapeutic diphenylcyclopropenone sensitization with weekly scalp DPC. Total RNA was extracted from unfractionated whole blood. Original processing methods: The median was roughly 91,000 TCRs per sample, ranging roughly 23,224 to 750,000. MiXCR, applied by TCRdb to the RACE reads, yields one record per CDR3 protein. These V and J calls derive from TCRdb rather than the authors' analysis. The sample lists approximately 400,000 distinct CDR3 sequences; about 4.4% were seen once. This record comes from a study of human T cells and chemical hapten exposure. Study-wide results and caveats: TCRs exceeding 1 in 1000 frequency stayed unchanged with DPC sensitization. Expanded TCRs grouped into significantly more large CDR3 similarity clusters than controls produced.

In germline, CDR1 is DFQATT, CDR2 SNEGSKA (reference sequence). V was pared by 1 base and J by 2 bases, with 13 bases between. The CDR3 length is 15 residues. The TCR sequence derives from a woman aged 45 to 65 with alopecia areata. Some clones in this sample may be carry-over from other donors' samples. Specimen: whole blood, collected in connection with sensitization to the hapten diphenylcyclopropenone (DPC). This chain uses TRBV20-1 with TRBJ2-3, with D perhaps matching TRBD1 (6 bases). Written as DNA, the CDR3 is TGCAGTGCTAGAGGGGGGCAGGAGATCACAGATACGCAGTATTTT. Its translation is CSARGGQEITDTQYF.